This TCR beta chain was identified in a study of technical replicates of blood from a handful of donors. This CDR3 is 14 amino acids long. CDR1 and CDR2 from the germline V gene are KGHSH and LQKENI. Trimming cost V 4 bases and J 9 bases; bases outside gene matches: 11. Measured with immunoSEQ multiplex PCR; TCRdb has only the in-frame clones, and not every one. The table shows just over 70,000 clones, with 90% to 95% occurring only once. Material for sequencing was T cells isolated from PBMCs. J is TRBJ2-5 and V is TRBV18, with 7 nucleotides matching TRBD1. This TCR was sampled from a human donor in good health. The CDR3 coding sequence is TGTGCCAGCTCACAGACAGGGCCGGAGGTGCCCCAGTACTTC. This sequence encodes CASSQTGPEVPQYF.